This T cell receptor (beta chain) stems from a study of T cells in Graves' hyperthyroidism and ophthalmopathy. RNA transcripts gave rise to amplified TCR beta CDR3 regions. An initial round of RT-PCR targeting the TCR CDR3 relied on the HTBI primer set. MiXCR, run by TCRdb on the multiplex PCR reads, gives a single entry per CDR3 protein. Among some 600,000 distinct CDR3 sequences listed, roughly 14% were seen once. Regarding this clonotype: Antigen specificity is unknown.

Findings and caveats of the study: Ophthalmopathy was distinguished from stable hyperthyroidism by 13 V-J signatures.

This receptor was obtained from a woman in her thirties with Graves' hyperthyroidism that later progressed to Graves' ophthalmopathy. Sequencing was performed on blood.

CDR3 nucleotide sequence: TGTGCCAGCACCGCCCAAGGGCCAGGGGGTGAGCAGTTCTTC. Its translation is CASTAQGPGGEQFF. The chain combines TRBV28 with TRBJ2-1; the match to TRBD1 covers 7 bases. The germline CDR1 and CDR2 sequences are MDHEN and SYDVKM. With 7 bases clipped from V and 9 bases from J, the junction kept 12 bases outside the gene matches. The length of the CDR3 is 14 residues.